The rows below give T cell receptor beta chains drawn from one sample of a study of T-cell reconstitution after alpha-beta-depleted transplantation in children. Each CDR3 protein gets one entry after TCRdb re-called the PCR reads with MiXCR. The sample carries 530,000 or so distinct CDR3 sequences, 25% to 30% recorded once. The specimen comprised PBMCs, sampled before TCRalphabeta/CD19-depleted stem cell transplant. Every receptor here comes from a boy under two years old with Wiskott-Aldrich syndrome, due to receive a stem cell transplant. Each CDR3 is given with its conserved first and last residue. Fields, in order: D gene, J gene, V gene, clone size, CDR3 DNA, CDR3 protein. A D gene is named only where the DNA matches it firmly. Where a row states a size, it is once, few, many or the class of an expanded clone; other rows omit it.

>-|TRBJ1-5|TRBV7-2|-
TGTGCCAGCAGCTTAGACCGTCAGCCCCAGCATTTT
CASSLDRQPQHF
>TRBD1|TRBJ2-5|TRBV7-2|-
TGTGCCAGCAGCCCCCCCGGGGGGGACAGGGGTCAAGAGACCCAGTACTTC
CASSPPGGDRGQETQYF
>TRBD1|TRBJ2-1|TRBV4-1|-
TGCGCCAGCAGCCCCACAGTCAAGGACAGGGGGCTAAGCTCCTACAATGAGCAGTTCTTC
CASSPTVKDRGLSSYNEQFF
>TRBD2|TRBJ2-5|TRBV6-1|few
TGTGCCAGCAGTGAAGGAAGGCTAGCGGAAGGGGAGACCCAGTACTTC
CASSEGRLAEGETQYF
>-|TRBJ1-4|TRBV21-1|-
TGTGCCAGCAGCAAAATCCAGGAGGGTGAAAAACTGTTTTTT
CASSKIQEGEKLFF
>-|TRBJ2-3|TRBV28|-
TGTGCCAGCAGTTTATTGCGGGAAGATACGCAGTATTTT
CASSLLREDTQYF
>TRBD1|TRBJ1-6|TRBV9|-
TGTGCCAGCAGCGTAGCTACAGGGGAAGGGTCACCCCTCCACTTT
CASSVATGEGSPLHF
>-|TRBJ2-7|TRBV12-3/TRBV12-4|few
TGTGCCAGCAGTTTCTGGCCCAGGGAGCAGTACTTC
CASSFWPREQYF
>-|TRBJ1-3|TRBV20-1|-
TGCAGTGCTAAAGCTGGACGCTCTGGAAACACCATATATTTT
CSAKAGRSGNTIYF
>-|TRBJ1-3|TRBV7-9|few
TGTGCCAGCAGCTTCTACTCCCCCTCTGGAAACACCATATATTTT
CASSFYSPSGNTIYF
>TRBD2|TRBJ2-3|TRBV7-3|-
TGTGCCAGCAGCAGACCCGGGGGGGCGCAGTATTTT
CASSRPGGAQYF
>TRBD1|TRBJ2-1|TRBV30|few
TGTGCCTGGAGTGTAACGACAGGGGATTACAATGAGCAGTTCTTC
CAWSVTTGDYNEQFF
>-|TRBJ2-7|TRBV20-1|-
TGCAGTGCTAGAGTTATACAGGGTTACTACGAGCAGTACTTC
CSARVIQGYYEQYF
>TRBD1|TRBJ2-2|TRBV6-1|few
TGTGCCAGCAGATCGGGACAGGGCCTTAACACCGGGGAGCTGTTTTTT
CASRSGQGLNTGELFF
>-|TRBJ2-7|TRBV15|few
TGTGCCACCAGCAGAGAGCGGGACCCAGCCTACGAGCAGTACTTC
CATSRERDPAYEQYF
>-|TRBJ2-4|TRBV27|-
TGTGCCAGCAGTTTGGGTTGGGCTCTAGCCAAAAACATTCAGTACTTC
CASSLGWALAKNIQYF
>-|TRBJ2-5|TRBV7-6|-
TGTGCCAGCAGCTTATACCTGGGAGTAGAGACCCAGTACTTC
CASSLYLGVETQYF
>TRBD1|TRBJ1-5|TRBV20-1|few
TGCAGTGCTACCACAGGGGGCTTGGATCAGCCCCAGCATTTT
CSATTGGLDQPQHF
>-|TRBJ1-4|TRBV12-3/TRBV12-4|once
TGTGCCAGCAGTTTATCTGGAAACCCTAATGAAAAACTGTTTTTT
CASSLSGNPNEKLFF
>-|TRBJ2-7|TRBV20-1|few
TGCAGTGCCATAGATGTCCTTTCGAGAAACGAGCAGTACTTC
CSAIDVLSRNEQYF
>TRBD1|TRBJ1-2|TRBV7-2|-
TGTGCCAGCAGCCTCCGGCCGGACAGGGTATGGAGTGGCTACACCTTC
CASSLRPDRVWSGYTF
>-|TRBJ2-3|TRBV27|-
TGTGCCAGCAGTTTATTAGGGAATACGCAGTATTTT
CASSLLGNTQYF
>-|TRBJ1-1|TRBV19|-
TGTGCCAGTAGTATAGTGGGTGTGAACACTGAAGCTTTCTTT
CASSIVGVNTEAFF
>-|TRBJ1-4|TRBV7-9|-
TGTGCCAGCAGCTTAGGAGGGTTTGATGAAAGACTGTTTTTT
CASSLGGFDERLFF
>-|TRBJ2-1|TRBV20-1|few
TGCAGTGCTAGCCAACCTGGTGAGCAGTTCTTC
CSASQPGEQFF
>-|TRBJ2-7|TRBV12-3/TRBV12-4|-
TGTGCCAGCAGTTTTCGGCAGGCCCCGAGGGAAGAGCAGTACTTC
CASSFRQAPREEQYF
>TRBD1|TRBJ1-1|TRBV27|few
TGTGCCAGCAGGGGGACGGGACAGGGGAACACTGAAGCTTTCTTT
CASRGTGQGNTEAFF
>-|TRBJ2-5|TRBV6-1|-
TGTGCCAGCAGCGGGGACCGGGACATGCCATTCCAAGAGACCCAGTACTTC
CASSGDRDMPFQETQYF
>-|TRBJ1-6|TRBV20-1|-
TGCAGTGCCCGGGACACGGGCAATTCACCCCTCCACTTT
CSARDTGNSPLHF
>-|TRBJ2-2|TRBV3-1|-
TGTGCCAGCAGCCAAAGGTCAGGTCACACCGGGGAGCTGTTTTTT
CASSQRSGHTGELFF
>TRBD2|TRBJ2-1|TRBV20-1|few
TGCAGTGCTAGAGACCCAAACGGGGCTAGCGGGGATGAGCAGTTCTTC
CSARDPNGASGDEQFF
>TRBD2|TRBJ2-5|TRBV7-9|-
TGTGCCAGCAGTCTCGGGGGGGCGAGGGGAGAGACCCAGTACTTC
CASSLGGARGETQYF
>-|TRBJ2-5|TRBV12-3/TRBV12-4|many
TGTGCCAGCAGCTTGTTTCGAGAGACCCAGTACTTC
CASSLFRETQYF
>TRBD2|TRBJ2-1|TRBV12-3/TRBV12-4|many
TGTGCCAGCAGCACTAGCGGGAGAACGAATGAGCAGTTCTTC
CASSTSGRTNEQFF
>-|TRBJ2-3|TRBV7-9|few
TGTGCCAGCAGACCGGCCCCTGGCACAGATACGCAGTATTTT
CASRPAPGTDTQYF
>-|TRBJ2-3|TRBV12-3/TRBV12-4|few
TGTGCCAGCAGTTTTGGTAGGAGGACAGCTAGCACAGATACGCAGTATTTT
CASSFGRRTASTDTQYF
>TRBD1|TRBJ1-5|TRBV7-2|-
TGTGCCAGCAGCGCCCGGACAGGCCGTAGCAATCAGCCCCAGCATTTT
CASSARTGRSNQPQHF
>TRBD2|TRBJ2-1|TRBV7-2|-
TGTGCCAGCAGCTTAGGGGGAGGAGCGGGAGTATTTAATGAGCAGTTCTTC
CASSLGGGAGVFNEQFF
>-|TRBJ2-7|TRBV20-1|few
TGCAGTGCTAGGGCCGCTGGGGGGGAGCAGTACTTC
CSARAAGGEQYF
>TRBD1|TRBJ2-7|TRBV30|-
TGTGCCTGGGACAGGGGGGACTCCTACGAGCAGTACTTC
CAWDRGDSYEQYF
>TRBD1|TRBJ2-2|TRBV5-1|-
TGCGCCAGCAGCCTCACAGGGGGAGACACCGGGGAGCTGTTTTTT
CASSLTGGDTGELFF
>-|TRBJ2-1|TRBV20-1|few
TGCAGTGCTAACGACGCGGAGTTCCGTGAGCAGTTCTTC
CSANDAEFREQFF
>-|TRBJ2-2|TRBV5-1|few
TGCGCCAGCAGCTTCGCAGGGGGGTCAACCGGGGAGCTGTTTTTT
CASSFAGGSTGELFF
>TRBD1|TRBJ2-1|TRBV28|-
TGTGCCAGCAGTTCCACGGACAGGCACCAGTTCTTC
CASSSTDRHQFF
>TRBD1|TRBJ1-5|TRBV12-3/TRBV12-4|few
TGTGCCAGCAGCCCGACAGGGGGCAACAATCAGCCCCAGCATTTT
CASSPTGGNNQPQHF
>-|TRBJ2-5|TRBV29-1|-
TGCAGCGGAGCCCGGGACCCCCAAGAGACCCAGTACTTC
CSGARDPQETQYF
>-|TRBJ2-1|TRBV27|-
TGTGCCAGCAGTTTATCCGGGACTTTTAAAAGCTCCTACAATGAGCAGTTCTTC
CASSLSGTFKSSYNEQFF
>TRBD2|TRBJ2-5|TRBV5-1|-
TGCGCCAGCAGAGAAGCGGGAGCAGAGACCCAGTACTTC
CASREAGAETQYF
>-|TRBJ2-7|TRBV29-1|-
TGCAGCGTTGGATCAGGAACAGGCTACGAGCAGTACTTC
CSVGSGTGYEQYF
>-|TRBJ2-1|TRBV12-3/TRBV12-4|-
TGTGCCAGCAGTCCAAATTGGGGCTACAATGAGCAGTTCTTC
CASSPNWGYNEQFF
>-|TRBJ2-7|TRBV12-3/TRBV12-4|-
TGTGCCAGCAGTTTACAGGGTTTTTACTACGAGCAGTACTTC
CASSLQGFYYEQYF